Following are 4 T cell receptor beta chains from one sample sequenced in a study of blood T cell repertoires in COVID-19. The data were produced by immunoSEQ multiplex PCR, yet TCRdb's version contains in-frame clones alone and is incomplete. The sample holds approximately 120,000 clones, 70% to 75% seen once. The sample comprised peripheral blood. These receptors originate from an elderly man with COVID-19, enrolled during active disease.

CDR3 amino acids: CASTLRLAGGGDTQYF. The CDR3, as DNA: TGTGCCAGCACCCTCCGACTAGCGGGAGGGGGAGATACGCAGTATTTT. The chain is built from TRBV7-2 and TRBJ2-3, with 14 bases identical to TRBD2. The germline V gene encodes CDR1 SGHTA and CDR2 FQGNSA. The CDR3 sequence is 16 residues long. The V and J ends lost 7 bases and 5 bases, in that order; junction bases with no gene match: 8.

The J gene is TRBJ1-3, the V gene TRBV18, with D tentatively TRBD1 (5 bases). CDR1 and CDR2 from the germline V gene are KGHSH and LQKENI. Trimming left V 3 bases short and J 7 bases short, with 22 bases between. The CDR3 covers 17 residues. CDR3 DNA: TGTGCCAGCTCACCCGGGACTTTCCCCAAAGCCGGGAACACCATATATTTT. This codes for CASSPGTFPKAGNTIYF.

This clone was counted only a few times. The rearrangement uses TRBV6-5 and TRBJ1-5; D may be TRBD1 (6 bases). The CDR3 has 15 residues. Germline V gene data show CDR1 as MNHEY and CDR2 as SVGAGI. V lost 6 bases and J 6 bases, leaving 18 bases between the germline ends. This CDR3 is CASSPFVGAPQPQHF. CDR3 coding DNA: TGTGCCAGCAGCCCGTTCGTGGGGGCGCCTCAGCCCCAGCATTTT.

The chain uses TRBV6-5 and TRBJ1-6; 8 nucleotides line up with TRBD1. V shed 0 bases and J 8 bases; nucleotides not matched to a gene: 6. CDR3 size: 16 residues. Germline V lookup: CDR1 MNHEY, CDR2 SVGAGI. CDR3 DNA: TGTGCCAGCAGTTACTCGTTTCAGGGGGCGCATTCACCCCTCCACTTT. This sequence encodes CASSYSFQGAHSPLHF.